Presented here are 2 T cell receptor beta chains from one specimen sequenced in a study of OX40 agonist ivuxolimab in advanced cancers. The library relied on the immunoSEQ multiplex PCR assay. Entries here come from immuneACCESS through TCRdb and include only in-frame sequences with V and J called. Some clones fail to appear in such tables; in the studies checked, an unresolved V gene covers under half of the shortfall, and the cause of the remainder is unknown. For this sample the table gives tens of thousands of clones, of which 70% to 85% were detected only once. 3% to 4.5% of the sample goes to the ten largest clones. The sequences come from CD4+ or CD8+ T cells sorted from blood, collected in a trial of the OX40 agonist ivuxolimab. The receptors derive from an adult with an advanced solid tumor such as melanoma, head and neck, liver or kidney cancer.

The chain combines TRBV6-4 with TRBJ1-5; D remains unclear. V shed 7 bases and J shed 1 base, with 14 bases lying between them. Germline values: CDR1 MRHNA, CDR2 SNTAGT. The CDR3 length is 15 residues. CDR3 protein: CASTPKGGSNQPQHF. CDR3 bases: TGTGCCAGCACCCCAAAGGGAGGAAGCAATCAGCCCCAGCATTTT.

CDR3 in DNA: TGTGCCAGCCACGGAGTAAGAGCTGAGACCCAGTACTTC. It codes for CASHGVRAETQYF. The rearrangement uses TRBV6-1 and TRBJ2-5; D gene uncertain. This CDR3 is 13 amino acids long. Trimming shortened V by 8 bases and J by 5 bases, and 15 bases separated the two germline ends. Germline V CDR1 and CDR2: MNHNS, SASEGT.